This T cell receptor (beta chain) was retrieved from a study of CD8 T cells in Susac syndrome. Study information: When their blood was taken, the Susac syndrome patients had either not yet had any therapy, were taking corticosteroids, or were taking intravenous immunoglobulin alone. Study conclusions and caveats: The relatively small number of individuals in the TCR sequencing and HLA analysis was acknowledged by the study.

The CDR3 is 16 residues long. Germline-derived CDR1 and CDR2 are SEHNR and FQNEAQ (reference sequence). After removal of 4 bases from V and 1 base from J, the junction contained 7 bases not matched to a gene. Sequencing of TCR beta was performed on blood CD8+ and CD4+ T cells. It was with random hexamers that about 0.45 to 1 ug RNA was reverse transcribed. TCRdb used MiXCR to reprocess the immunoSEQ multiplex PCR reads, holding one entry per CDR3 protein. The sample gives 70,000 to 95,000 distinct CDR3 sequences, around 94% of which show up once; approximately 1% is in the top ten. In its sample, this clonotype was seen once. Antigen unknown.

The clonotype comes from a human donor with Susac syndrome. Material for sequencing was CD8+ T cells from PBMCs. This chain connects TRBV7-9 to TRBJ2-1; 7 bases agree with TRBD2. This CDR3 reads CASSSSSGESYNEQFF. CDR3 coding DNA: TGTGCCAGCAGCTCCTCGAGCGGGGAATCCTACAATGAGCAGTTCTTC.